A single sample gave rise to the 9 T cell receptor beta chains below, sequenced in a study of cytomegalovirus exposure and HLA in healthy donors. This PCR relied on a set of 60 Vbeta primers and 13 Jbeta primers. TCRdb's table, derived via immunoSEQ multiplex PCR, lists solely in-frame clones and lacks some. The sample holds 150,000 to 200,000 clones; approximately 70% are singletons and the top ten take over 2%. What was sequenced was PBMCs. The source of these receptors is a human donor in good health.

This clone was seen more than once but under ten times. V is TRBV2 and J is TRBJ2-2; TRBD2 aligns across 9 bases. Germline CDR1 and CDR2: SNHLY and FYNNEI. The CDR3 sequence is 15 residues long. V gave up 8 bases and J gave up 3 bases; unmatched junction bases: 7. Written as DNA, the CDR3 is TGTGCCAGCGTCCAGAGCGGGGGGTACACCGGGGAGCTGTTTTTT. Amino acid sequence: CASVQSGGYTGELFF.

This chain uses TRBV15 with TRBJ1-2; D perhaps matches TRBD1 (5 bases). The CDR3 runs 13 residues. V gave up 5 bases and J gave up 4 bases, with 11 bases separating them. Germline V gene sequence: CDR1 LNHNV, CDR2 YYDKDF (reference sequence). The CDR3, as DNA: TGTGCCACCAGCGGCAGGGTAGCCTATGGCTACACCTTC. Encoded protein: CATSGRVAYGYTF. Full variable domain (rest looked up from reference TRBV15 and TRBJ1-2): DAMVIQNPRYQVTQFGKPVTLSCSQTLNHNVMYWYQQKSSQAPKLLFHYYDKDFNNEADTPDNFQSRRPNTSFCFLDIRSPGLGDTAMYLCATSGRVAYGYTFGSGTRLTVV.

This clone was detected only a few times. The V gene is TRBV29-1, the J gene TRBJ1-2; 7 bases align to TRBD1. The CDR3 covers 14 residues. Looked up from germline, CDR1 is SQVTM and CDR2 is ANQGSEA. Trimming took 1 base from V and 4 from J; bases not matched to a gene: 6. CDR3 loop: CSVEGDSTSYGYTF. Written as DNA, the CDR3 is TGCAGCGTTGAAGGGGACAGCACTAGCTATGGCTACACCTTC.

The chain joins TRBV27 to TRBJ2-7, with 13 nucleotides matching TRBD2. Trimming cost V 7 bases and J 5 bases; bases outside gene matches: 8. The CDR3 length is 15 residues. CDR1 MNHEY and CDR2 SMNVEV come from the germline V gene (reference sequence). The CDR3 nucleotides read TGTGCCAGCAAACCACTAGCGGGGGGGCGCCACGAGCAGTACTTC. Its translation: CASKPLAGGRHEQYF.

The DNA of the CDR3 is TGTGCCAGCAGTGCTCCGGGACAGGGGGCCGCTTTCTTT. It yields the protein CASSAPGQGAAFF. The genes are TRBV2 and TRBJ1-1, with 12 bases matching TRBD1. V gave up 4 bases and J gave up 11 bases; unmatched junction bases: 5. The germline V gene has CDR1 SNHLY and CDR2 FYNNEI. The CDR3 sequence is 13 residues long.

Note on this clone: Compared with germline, one end of the junction differs, possibly owing to a read error. This chain links TRBV19 with TRBJ1-4, with D perhaps matching TRBD1 (5 bases). The germline gives CDR1 LNHDA, CDR2 SQIVND (reference sequence). The CDR3 covers 15 residues. CDR3 coding DNA: TGTGCCAGTAGCATAGGGGCAGGGTCTAATGAAAAACTGTTTTTT. The encoded protein is CASSIGAGSNEKLFF.

The J gene is TRBJ2-2, the V gene TRBV9; D is possibly TRBD1 (6 bases). The CDR3 is 16 amino acids. In germline, CDR1 is SGDLS, CDR2 YYNGEE. V lost 0 bases and J 3 bases, leaving 12 bases between the germline ends. The CDR3 is CASSVARKGDTGELFF. The DNA of the CDR3 is TGTGCCAGCAGCGTAGCTCGGAAGGGGGACACCGGGGAGCTGTTTTTT. The whole variable domain, filled in from reference TRBV9 and TRBJ2-2, reads DSGVTQTPKHLITATGQRVTLRCSPRSGDLSVYWYQQSLDQGLQFLIQYYNGEERAKGNILERFSAQQFPDLHSELNLSSLELGDSALYFCASSVARKGDTGELFFGEGSRLTVL.

The V and J genes are TRBV6-1 and TRBJ1-6; D perhaps matches TRBD1 (5 bases). The germline V and J ends were trimmed by 3 bases and 9 bases, with 21 bases remaining between them. The CDR3 length is 17 residues. Germline V gene data show CDR1 as MNHNS and CDR2 as SASEGT. CDR3 sequence reads: CASSDVLGREGSSPLHF. The CDR3 coding sequence is TGTGCCAGCAGTGACGTTCTGGGCAGGGAGGGAAGTTCACCCCTCCACTTT.

This clone has only a few counts. The J gene is TRBJ1-5, the V gene TRBV10-2; D is possibly TRBD1 (6 bases). The germline V gene encodes CDR1 WSHSY and CDR2 SAAADI. V lost 6 bases to trimming and J lost 2 bases, with 14 bases between them. The CDR3 has 15 residues. The CDR3, as DNA: TGCGCCAGCAGGATAGACAGGAGTGGCAATCAGCCCCAGCATTTT. Translated, it gives CASRIDRSGNQPQHF.